A selection of T cell receptor beta chains follows, all from one sample in a study of T-cell memory formation after mild COVID-19. TCRdb redid the calling of the 5' RACE reads with MiXCR, one entry per CDR3 protein. This table has fewer than 400,000 distinct CDR3 sequences, approximately 15% appearing once. What was sequenced was PBMCs or a T cell subset sorted from them (not recorded which). Source of these receptors: a man younger than 35 who had mild COVID-19 (a few samples of this study predate the infection). Cell type and time point are not known. The CDR3 runs from the conserved cysteine through the conserved F or W. A D gene is named only where the DNA matches it firmly. The size of a clone is reported for some rows only, either as once, few or many, or as a class for expanded clones.

>TRBV19|TRBJ2-1|many|NA
CASSIGFYNEQFF
TGTGCCAGTAGTATCGGATTTTACAATGAGCAGTTCTTC
>TRBV7-9|TRBJ2-1|few|TRBD1
CASSLLDRGRMYNEQFF
TGTGCCAGCAGCCTATTGGACAGGGGGAGGATGTACAATGAGCAGTTCTTC
>TRBV9|TRBJ1-4|NA|TRBD1
CASSATGGGEKLFF
TGTGCCAGCAGCGCGACAGGGGGCGGGGAAAAACTGTTTTTT
>TRBV20-1|TRBJ1-5|many|TRBD1
CSARTGEQPQHF
TGCAGTGCTAGGACAGGGGAACAGCCCCAGCATTTT
>TRBV4-2|TRBJ2-2|few|NA
CASSQEWAYTGELFF
TGTGCCAGCAGCCAAGAGTGGGCGTACACCGGGGAGCTGTTTTTT
>TRBV7-8|TRBJ2-5|NA|TRBD2
CASSLEGERGWDQETQYF
TGTGCCAGCAGCTTAGAGGGGGAGCGGGGGTGGGACCAAGAGACCCAGTACTTC
>TRBV7-2|TRBJ2-1|once|NA
CASSNRAPNEQFF
TGTGCCAGCTCTAATAGAGCTCCTAATGAGCAGTTCTTC
>TRBV6-2/TRBV6-3|TRBJ1-6|NA|NA
CAARISYNSPLHF
TGTGCCGCCCGGATCTCCTATAATTCACCCCTCCACTTT
>TRBV9|TRBJ1-5|NA|NA
CASSVASGGPQHF
TGTGCCAGCAGCGTAGCTTCCGGGGGGCCCCAGCATTTT
>TRBV20-1|TRBJ2-7|NA|NA
CSASQLGQGSYEQYF
TGCAGTGCTAGCCAACTCGGGCAGGGGTCCTACGAGCAGTACTTC
>TRBV9|TRBJ2-1|few|NA
CASSADSGLPHNEQFF
TGTGCCAGCAGCGCGGATTCGGGTCTACCCCACAATGAGCAGTTCTTC
>TRBV27|TRBJ1-1|NA|TRBD1
CASRSAGTGFGRAFF
TGTGCCAGCAGATCTGCCGGGACAGGGTTTGGTCGAGCTTTCTTT
>TRBV7-2|TRBJ2-3|NA|NA
CATLRPGGTDTQYF
TGTGCCACCCTCAGGCCGGGTGGCACAGATACGCAGTATTTT
>TRBV5-1|TRBJ1-1|NA|NA
CASSLAIGEPEAFF
TGCGCCAGCAGCTTGGCCATTGGAGAACCAGAAGCTTTCTTT
>TRBV7-9|TRBJ1-5|few|NA
CASSPGADNQPQHF
TGTGCCAGCAGCCCGGGGGCCGACAATCAGCCCCAGCATTTT
>TRBV12-3/TRBV12-4|TRBJ2-2|NA|NA
CASSLAGSGTGELFF
TGTGCCAGCAGTTTAGCGGGGTCGGGGACCGGGGAGCTGTTTTTT
>TRBV6-2/TRBV6-3|TRBJ1-1|few|NA
CASSYASAEAFF
TGTGCCAGCAGTTACGCGTCAGCTGAAGCTTTCTTT
>TRBV7-2|TRBJ2-2|NA|NA
CASTPRPTDTGELFF
TGTGCCAGCACCCCGAGGCCCACAGACACCGGGGAGCTGTTTTTT
>TRBV5-1|TRBJ1-2|few|TRBD1
CASSDRGSFANYGYTF
TGCGCCAGCAGTGACAGGGGGTCCTTCGCTAACTATGGCTACACCTTC
>TRBV7-9|TRBJ1-2|NA|NA
CASSPSRTDNYGYTF
TGTGCCAGCAGCCCCAGCCGGACAGATAACTATGGCTACACCTTC
>TRBV28|TRBJ1-1|few|NA
CASSLFTEAFF
TGTGCCAGCAGTTTATTCACTGAAGCTTTCTTT
>TRBV5-1|TRBJ1-1|NA|NA
CASSFPSNTEAFF
TGCGCCAGCAGCTTCCCATCGAACACTGAAGCTTTCTTT
>TRBV12-3/TRBV12-4|TRBJ1-5|few|TRBD1
CASSFRDRLSNQPQHF
TGTGCCAGCAGTTTCCGGGACAGGCTTAGCAATCAGCCCCAGCATTTT
>TRBV4-1|TRBJ1-6|few|NA
CASSLIPGHYNSPLHF
TGCGCCAGCAGCCTTATCCCGGGACATTATAATTCACCCCTCCACTTT
>TRBV5-1|TRBJ2-1|few|NA
CASSPLFGGKWNEQFF
TGCGCCAGCAGCCCTCTTTTTGGCGGGAAATGGAATGAGCAGTTCTTC
>TRBV5-5|TRBJ2-2|few|TRBD2
CSSGLAANTGELFF
TGTTCCAGCGGTCTAGCGGCGAACACCGGGGAGCTGTTTTTT
>TRBV7-7|TRBJ2-2|NA|TRBD2
CATRTSGGMNTGELFF
TGTGCTACAAGGACTAGCGGGGGGATGAACACCGGGGAGCTGTTTTTT
>TRBV4-1|TRBJ1-4|NA|NA
CASSKTDRNEKLFF
TGCGCCAGCAGCAAGACGGACAGAAATGAAAAACTGTTTTTT
>TRBV10-3|TRBJ2-5|NA|NA
CAISESEVGGAAQYF
TGTGCCATCAGTGAGTCGGAAGTTGGAGGGGCGGCCCAGTACTTC
>TRBV5-1|TRBJ2-1|NA|NA
CASSLVGADEQFF
TGCGCCAGCAGCTTGGTAGGGGCTGATGAGCAGTTCTTC
>TRBV6-2/TRBV6-3|TRBJ1-3|NA|NA
CASKLSSGNTIYF
TGTGCCAGCAAACTGAGCTCTGGAAACACCATATATTTT
>TRBV6-1|TRBJ2-4|NA|NA
CASISAPRNIQYF
TGTGCCAGCATCTCGGCTCCTCGGAACATTCAGTACTTC
>TRBV28|TRBJ2-3|few|TRBD1
CASSLYLTGASGDTQYF
TGTGCCAGCAGTTTATACCTAACAGGGGCGTCAGGAGATACGCAGTATTTT
>TRBV20-1|TRBJ2-3|NA|TRBD1
CSSGTGLGTDTQYF
TGCAGTTCCGGGACAGGGTTGGGGACAGATACGCAGTATTTT
>TRBV6-5|TRBJ1-2|NA|NA
CASSYPGYYGYTF
TGTGCCAGCAGTTATCCGGGGTACTATGGCTACACCTTC
>TRBV18|TRBJ1-2|NA|NA
CASSPWDLRGYGYTF
TGTGCCAGCTCACCATGGGACCTGAGAGGCTATGGCTACACCTTC
>TRBV5-1|TRBJ1-2|few|NA
CASSPDRRRIYGYTF
TGCGCCAGCAGCCCGGACCGACGGCGGATTTATGGCTACACCTTC
>TRBV20-1|TRBJ2-5|NA|TRBD2
CSASNRGLAGNYQETQYF
TGCAGTGCTTCCAACCGAGGGCTAGCGGGGAATTACCAAGAGACCCAGTACTTC
>TRBV2|TRBJ1-6|NA|NA
CALGGLNSPLHF
TGTGCCCTCGGCGGGTTAAATTCACCCCTCCACTTT
>TRBV2|TRBJ2-4|NA|TRBD2
CASSESGGLTKNIQYF
TGTGCCAGCAGTGAATCGGGGGGTCTGACCAAAAACATTCAGTACTTC
>TRBV5-1|TRBJ2-3|few|NA
CASSRVFLDTQYF
TGCGCCAGCAGCCGAGTTTTCTTAGATACGCAGTATTTT
>TRBV4-3|TRBJ1-4|NA|NA
CASSQDGRPTNEKLFF
TGCGCCAGCAGCCAAGACGGCAGGCCAACTAATGAAAAACTGTTTTTT
>TRBV20-1|TRBJ2-1|NA|TRBD1
CSARDRGDYNEQFF
TGCAGTGCTAGGGACAGGGGGGACTACAATGAGCAGTTCTTC
>TRBV7-2|TRBJ2-5|few|TRBD1
CASRTGQETQYF
TGTGCCAGCAGGACAGGGCAGGAGACCCAGTACTTC
>TRBV5-1|TRBJ2-7|NA|TRBD1
CASSPGQAPPRYF
TGCGCCAGCAGTCCTGGACAGGCACCACCTCGGTACTTC
>TRBV5-4|TRBJ2-5|NA|TRBD1
CASSSDRGPGEAQYF
TGTGCCAGCAGCAGTGACAGGGGGCCCGGAGAGGCCCAGTACTTC
>TRBV27|TRBJ2-7|few|NA
CASSLSSFYEQYF
TGTGCCAGCAGTTTATCGTCTTTTTACGAGCAGTACTTC
>TRBV18|TRBJ2-1|NA|NA
CASSPPGFGRNNEQFF
TGTGCCAGCTCACCACCAGGTTTTGGCAGAAACAATGAGCAGTTCTTC
>TRBV25-1|TRBJ2-6|NA|NA
CASSEGRNRPGANVLTF
TGTGCCAGCAGTGAAGGGCGAAACAGGCCTGGGGCCAACGTCCTGACTTTC
>TRBV19|TRBJ2-1|few|NA
CASSIRPGSYNEQFF
TGTGCCAGTAGTATTAGGCCTGGGTCCTACAATGAGCAGTTCTTC
>TRBV7-6|TRBJ2-1|NA|NA
CASSLDSWLRGPKEQFF
TGTGCCAGCAGCTTAGATAGTTGGTTGCGGGGACCAAAGGAGCAGTTCTTC
>TRBV12-3/TRBV12-4|TRBJ1-1|few|TRBD1
CASKPGTGRDTEAFF
TGTGCCAGCAAACCCGGGACAGGGCGGGACACTGAAGCTTTCTTT
>TRBV7-2|TRBJ1-3|NA|NA
CASSPSPSSGNTIYF
TGTGCCAGCAGCCCGAGTCCAAGCTCTGGAAACACCATATATTTT
>TRBV12-3/TRBV12-4|TRBJ1-6|NA|NA
CASSLAGVHSPLHF
TGTGCCAGCAGCCTGGCCGGGGTACACTCACCCCTCCACTTT
>TRBV7-8|TRBJ2-2|few|TRBD2
CASSSPGGTSGTGELFF
TGTGCCAGCAGCTCACCGGGGGGGACTAGCGGAACAGGGGAGCTGTTTTTT
>TRBV6-4|TRBJ2-3|few|NA
CASSDSPAIGTDTQYF
TGTGCCAGCAGTGACTCGCCAGCGATAGGCACAGATACGCAGTATTTT